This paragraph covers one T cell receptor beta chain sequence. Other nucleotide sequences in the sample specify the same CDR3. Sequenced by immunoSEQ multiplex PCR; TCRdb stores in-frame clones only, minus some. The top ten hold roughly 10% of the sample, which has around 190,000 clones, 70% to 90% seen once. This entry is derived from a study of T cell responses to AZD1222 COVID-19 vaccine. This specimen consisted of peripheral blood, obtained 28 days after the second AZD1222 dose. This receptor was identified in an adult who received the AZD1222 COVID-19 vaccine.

The DNA for the CDR3 is TGTGCCAGCAGTCGAAGGACAGGGGGCGATCAGCCCCAGCATTTT. It codes for CASSRRTGGDQPQHF. The chain joins TRBV6-5 to TRBJ1-5; TRBD1 aligns across 11 bases. The CDR3 consists of 15 residues. The V gene's germline CDR1 is MNHEY and CDR2 SVGAGI. Trimming took 5 bases from V and 5 from J; bases not matched to a gene: 5.